The entry that follows covers one T cell receptor beta chain sequence. Its antigen is unknown. Its ends do not fully match the called genes, so a read error is possible. The source of the sample is a study of blood T cells in healthy people across ages. Study-wide points: Age brought a roughly linear fall in TCR beta diversity measured per million T cells.

Drawing of peripheral blood yielded about 9.8 milliliters from each donor. Germline-derived CDR1 and CDR2 are MNHEY and SMNVEV (reference sequence). This CDR3 is 16 amino acids long. Primers used in a second PCR of roughly 7 to 12 cycles were a sample-barcoded 5' primer and a J-beta primer mix. With 12 random nucleotides, a template-switch adaptor tagged each individual cDNA molecule. Using its own MiXCR run on the 5' RACE reads, TCRdb lists one record per CDR3 protein. The sample carries around 1.5 million distinct CDR3 sequences, approximately 60% recorded once. This TCR was recovered from a man younger than 30 in good health. Sequencing was done on a sample of blood. This sequence joins TRBV27 and TRBJ1-5; D is perhaps TRBD1 (6 bases). The CDR3 here is CASSFIVGGRKQPQHF. As DNA, the CDR3 is TGTGCCAGCAGTTTTATTGTCGGGGGGCGCAAACAGCCCCAGCATTTT.